Listed here are 16 T cell receptor beta chains from one sample, sequenced in a study of cytomegalovirus exposure and HLA in healthy donors. PCR used 60 Vbeta primers and 13 Jbeta primers. Profiled with immunoSEQ multiplex PCR; TCRdb holds only in-frame clones, not every one. Found here are approximately 100,000 clones, less than 9.5% of them singletons; the top ten hold about 5%. Sequencing was carried out using PBMCs. These TCRs come from a man aged 45-65 years in good health and CMV-seropositive.

The chain has TRBV28 and TRBJ2-3, with 12 bases lining up with TRBD2. The CDR3 covers 16 residues. The trim removed 4 bases at V and 2 bases at J, leaving 4 bases unmatched. Germline V gives CDR1 MDHEN, CDR2 SYDVKM. CDR3 nucleotide sequence: TGTGCCAGCAGTTATTCTAGCGGGGGGGACACAGATACGCAGTATTTT. Amino acid sequence: CASSYSSGGDTDTQYF. Full variable domain (rest looked up from reference TRBV28 and TRBJ2-3): DVKVTQSSRYLVKRTGEKVFLECVQDMDHENMFWYRQDPGLGLRLIYFSYDVKMKEKGDIPEGYSVSREKKERFSLILESASTNQTSMYLCASSYSSGGDTDTQYFGPGTRLTVL.

The chain carries TRBV4-2 and TRBJ1-2; D not certain. The CDR3 has 13 amino acids. V lost 0 bases and J lost 4, with 6 bases in between. Germline CDR1 LGHNA, CDR2 YNFKEQ. In DNA form, the CDR3 reads TGTGCCAGCAGCCAAGATTTTAGCTATGGCTACACCTTC. Residues: CASSQDFSYGYTF.

This clone appeared a few times. This chain joins TRBV5-4 and TRBJ2-7; 8 bases map to TRBD1. CDR1 is SGHNT and CDR2 is YYREEE in the germline V gene (reference sequence). The CDR3 totals 16 residues. V shed 0 bases and J 3 bases; nucleotides not matched to a gene: 8. The CDR3 bases are TGTGCCAGCAGCTTGGCCCCCCGCGACAGGGGCTACGAGCAGTACTTC. Protein sequence: CASSLAPRDRGYEQYF.

The chain couples TRBV11-2 to TRBJ2-5, with TRBD1 as a possible D gene (5 bases). Trimming cost V 5 bases and J 8 bases, with 12 bases left between them. Germline CDR1 SGHAT, CDR2 FQNNGV. This CDR3 region has 12 residues. For the CDR3, the DNA is TGTGCCAGCAGCCCCGTTCAGGGTACCCAGTACTTC. Amino acid sequence: CASSPVQGTQYF. Full variable domain (rest looked up from reference TRBV11-2 and TRBJ2-5): EAGVAQSPRYKIIEKRQSVAFWCNPISGHATLYWYQQILGQGPKLLIQFQNNGVVDDSQLPKDRFSAERLKGVDSTLKIQPAKLEDSAVYLCASSPVQGTQYFGPGTRLLVL.

This chain uses TRBV19 with TRBJ2-5; 9 nucleotides agree with TRBD1. This CDR3 is 14 amino acids long. V trimming: 1 base; J trimming: 6 bases; junction bases outside the gene matches: 3. Germline V gene data show CDR1 as LNHDA and CDR2 as SQIVND (reference sequence). As DNA, the CDR3 is TGTGCCAGTAGTATAGGGGGACAGGGACAGACCCAGTACTTC. Its protein is CASSIGGQGQTQYF.

This clone came up a few times. V gene TRBV10-3 combines with J gene TRBJ2-2, with unresolved D. Germline CDR1 reads ENHRY; CDR2 reads SYGVKD. Trimming removed 5 bases at V and 5 bases at J, with 3 bases between. The CDR3 runs 11 residues. The CDR3 loop reads CAISQTGELFF. Written as DNA, the CDR3 is TGTGCCATCAGTCAAACCGGGGAGCTGTTTTTT.

This clone has a handful of counts. The gene calls are TRBV9 and TRBJ2-4, with a tentative D call TRBD2 (6 bases). With 0 bases removed from V and 5 bases from J, the gap between germline ends came to 12 bases. CDR3 length: 15 amino acids. Per the germline V gene, CDR1 is SGDLS and CDR2 is YYNGEE. The CDR3 loop is CASSVAGGSQNIQYF. The CDR3, as DNA: TGTGCCAGCAGCGTAGCCGGGGGAAGCCAAAACATTCAGTACTTC.

The J gene is TRBJ1-5, the V gene TRBV7-9; D is possibly TRBD1 (5 bases). CDR1 and CDR2 (germline): SEHNR, FQNEAQ (reference sequence). V was clipped by 4 bases and J by 2 bases, with 9 bases between them. The CDR3 covers 14 residues. CDR3 sequence reads: CASSSETGNQPQHF. The DNA of the CDR3 is TGTGCCAGCAGCTCGGAGACAGGCAATCAGCCCCAGCATTTT.

The rearrangement joins TRBV4-2 to TRBJ2-7; tentatively, D is TRBD1 (6 bases). CDR1 is LGHNA, CDR2 YNFKEQ, per germline. There are 20 residues in the CDR3. The V and J ends lost 1 base and 1 base respectively, with 26 bases between them. CDR3 bases: TGTGCCAGCAGCCAAGGGCACACAAAGGGGGTGGTGTTGGTTTCCTACGAGCAGTACTTC. Translated, it gives CASSQGHTKGVVLVSYEQYF.

This clone appeared once. V gene TRBV2 combines with J gene TRBJ1-3; D not resolved. Trimming left V 5 bases short and J 4 bases short, with 12 bases between. There are 14 residues in the CDR3. Per germline, CDR1 SNHLY and CDR2 FYNNEI. The CDR3 here is CASSIEGSGNTIYF. In nucleotides, the CDR3 is TGTGCCAGCAGTATTGAGGGATCCGGAAACACCATATATTTT.

CDR3 nucleotides: TGTGCCAGCAGCGTAGGTAGATCCCTCACAGATACGCAGTATTTT. This sequence encodes CASSVGRSLTDTQYF. V is TRBV9 and J is TRBJ2-3, with D unclear. This CDR3 region has 15 residues. Germline values: CDR1 SGDLS, CDR2 YYNGEE. V lost 0 bases and J 2 bases, leaving 10 bases between the germline ends.

The chain carries TRBV27 and TRBJ1-1; weak D call: TRBD1 (5 bases). This CDR3 has 15 amino acids. Germline V lookup: CDR1 MNHEY, CDR2 SMNVEV (reference sequence). Between the trimmed V and J ends, which lost 6 bases and 2 bases, there was a span of 16 bases. The CDR3 region is CASSPSETANTEAFF. The DNA of the CDR3 is TGTGCCAGCAGCCCCTCGGAGACAGCTAACACTGAAGCTTTCTTT.

This chain links TRBV7-2 with TRBJ2-6, with a tentative D call TRBD2 (6 bases). The CDR3 has 14 residues. The V and J ends lost 6 bases and 1 base respectively, with 7 bases between them. From germline, CDR1 is SGHTA and CDR2 FQGNSA. Here the CDR3 reads CASSLASGANVLTF. The CDR3 DNA reads TGTGCCAGCAGTCTAGCGTCTGGGGCCAACGTCCTGACTTTC.

In its sample, this clone was seen a few times. The V gene is TRBV5-6, the J gene TRBJ2-5; a possible D gene is TRBD1 (5 bases). Germline CDR1 is SGHDT and CDR2 is YYEEEE. The V end lost 6 bases, the J end lost 4 bases, and 16 bases lay between the germline ends. The CDR3 loop spans 14 amino acids. The DNA of the CDR3 is TGTGCCAGCACCCTAGGGGCCCCGTCAGAGACCCAGTACTTC. Residues: CASTLGAPSETQYF.

The rearrangement joins TRBV27 to TRBJ2-5; D not resolved. Germline V gene lookup returns CDR1 MNHEY and CDR2 SMNVEV (reference sequence). The CDR3 covers 12 residues. V was pared by 7 bases and J by 2 bases, with 8 bases between. The CDR3, as DNA: TGTGCCAGCATTTTCAGGCAAGAGACCCAGTACTTC. As protein: CASIFRQETQYF.

The CDR3 here is CASNPGQGGEQYF. In nucleotides, the CDR3 is TGTGCCAGCAACCCGGGACAGGGGGGCGAGCAGTACTTC. The chain is built from TRBV28 and TRBJ2-7; 11 bases match TRBD1. Germline lookup yields CDR1 MDHEN and CDR2 SYDVKM. This CDR3 has 13 residues. Germline trimming cut 7 bases from V and 6 bases from J; bases unmatched to any gene: 5.